Following are 28 T cell receptor beta chains from one sample sequenced in a study of OX40 agonist ivuxolimab in advanced cancers. The library came from the immunoSEQ multiplex PCR assay. The table was pulled from immuneACCESS by TCRdb, which kept in-frame rearrangements only. Such tables lose some clones; where checked, under half of the loss comes from unresolved V genes, and the rest has no known cause. This sample has some 71,000 clones in its table, and about nine tenths of those were observed once. The top ten clones comprise under 3.5% of the sample. The source material was CD4+ or CD8+ T cells sorted from blood, sampled in a trial of the OX40 agonist ivuxolimab. These TCRs come from an adult with an advanced solid tumor such as melanoma, head and neck, liver or kidney cancer.

The J gene is TRBJ1-2, the V gene TRBV19; no clear D. The germline V gene has CDR1 LNHDA and CDR2 SQIVND (reference sequence). The CDR3 contains 15 residues. V was pared by 0 bases and J by 0 bases, with 8 bases between. CDR3 residues: CASSIDLGPNYGYTF. DNA of the CDR3: TGTGCCAGTAGTATAGATCTGGGCCCTAACTATGGCTACACCTTC.

The chain is built from TRBV7-2 and TRBJ2-1, with D perhaps matching TRBD1 or TRBD2 (6 bases each). Trimming took off 1 base at V and 6 bases at J, with 13 bases between the two ends. CDR3 length: 15 amino acids. Germline CDR1 and CDR2: SGHTA and FQGNSA. The CDR3 sequence is CASSLEWGAPNEQFF. DNA of the CDR3: TGTGCCAGCAGCTTAGAGTGGGGGGCCCCCAATGAGCAGTTCTTC.

The rearrangement joins TRBV27 to TRBJ1-1; 7 nucleotides match TRBD1. Germline V CDR1 and CDR2: MNHEY, SMNVEV (reference sequence). The CDR3 runs to 14 residues. V shed 6 bases and J 3 bases; nucleotides not matched to a gene: 7. CDR3 loop: CASSSDRLDTEAFF. CDR3 DNA sequence: TGTGCCAGCAGCTCGGACAGGTTGGACACTGAAGCTTTCTTT.

In the case of this clone: The junction does not match germline at one end; this may be a read error. The chain recombines TRBV5-4 with TRBJ1-6; 10 positions match TRBD1. The germline CDR1 and CDR2 sequences are SGHNT and YYREEE (reference sequence). The CDR3 spans 14 residues. The chain's CDR3 is CASRLDRGDSPLHF. DNA of the CDR3: TGTGCCAGCAGGTTGGACAGGGGGGATTCACCCCTCCACTTT.

The gene calls are TRBV6-5 and TRBJ2-3; 7 positions agree with TRBD1. V trimming: 3 bases; J trimming: 6 bases; junction bases outside the gene matches: 6. This CDR3 is 14 amino acids long. Germline assignment: CDR1 MNHEY and CDR2 SVGAGI. In DNA form, the CDR3 reads TGTGCCAGCAGTTATGGGACAGCGAGGGATACGCAGTATTTT. This codes for CASSYGTARDTQYF.

The rearrangement links TRBV11-3 to TRBJ1-4, with D hard to call. This CDR3 spans 15 amino acids. With 5 bases removed from V and 0 bases from J, the gap between germline ends came to 10 bases. Germline CDR1 SGHNT, CDR2 YENEEA. The CDR3 DNA sequence: TGTGCCAGCAGCCCAGGACGGACAACTAATGAAAAACTGTTTTTT. It specifies CASSPGRTTNEKLFF.

The V gene is TRBV5-4, the J gene TRBJ1-2; D gene uncertain. The germline gives CDR1 SGHNT, CDR2 YYREEE (reference sequence). The CDR3 loop spans 15 amino acids. The ends were cut back, 3 bases at V and 1 base at J, with 13 bases in the middle. Here the CDR3 DNA reads TGTGCCAGCAGCTCCCGGGCCAGAAGTAACTATGGCTACACCTTC. Protein product: CASSSRARSNYGYTF.

This chain connects TRBV5-1 to TRBJ2-5; D possibly uses TRBD1 or TRBD2 (7 bases each). This CDR3 spans 16 amino acids. Germline V gene lookup returns CDR1 SGHRS and CDR2 YFSETQ. V dropped 0 bases and J dropped 3 bases, with 15 bases sitting between them. CDR3 sequence reads: CASSLEAGGAEETQYF. The CDR3, as DNA: TGCGCCAGCAGCTTGGAGGCAGGGGGGGCTGAAGAGACCCAGTACTTC.

The rearrangement joins TRBV6-5 to TRBJ1-1, with TRBD1 identical over 9 bases. J lost 1 base, V lost 6 bases, and 6 bases had no gene match. The CDR3 extends over 15 amino acids. CDR1 is MNHEY, CDR2 SVGAGI, per germline. CDR3 sequence reads: CASRRETGGNTEAFF. CDR3 DNA sequence: TGTGCCAGCAGACGTGAGACAGGGGGGAACACTGAAGCTTTCTTT.

The gene calls are TRBV6-1 and TRBJ1-6; D call uncertain. This CDR3 contains 17 residues. Looked up from germline, CDR1 is MNHNS and CDR2 is SASEGT. V dropped 4 bases and J dropped 2 bases, with 15 bases sitting between them. CDR3 sequence reads: CASSVLRQLTYNSPLHF. The CDR3 coding sequence is TGTGCCAGCAGTGTACTCAGGCAACTGACCTATAATTCACCCCTCCACTTT.

This clone was observed a single time. The chain links TRBV28 to TRBJ2-1; a possible D gene is TRBD2 (6 bases). This CDR3 is 12 amino acids long. CDR1 and CDR2 (germline): MDHEN, SYDVKM. V was cut by 6 bases and J by 13 bases, with 16 bases left in between. CDR3 coding DNA: TGTGCCAGCAGGCCACTCGGGCGGGGCCAGTTCTTC. Its translation: CASRPLGRGQFF.

The rearrangement joins TRBV7-9 to TRBJ2-5, with TRBD1 as a possible D gene (6 bases). The CDR3 is 13 amino acids. The germline V gene encodes CDR1 SEHNR and CDR2 FQNEAQ (reference sequence). Trimming cost V 2 bases and J 5 bases, with 9 bases left between them. CDR3 in amino acids: CASSLLQGETQYF. The CDR3 nucleotides read TGTGCCAGCAGCTTACTGCAGGGGGAGACCCAGTACTTC.

With respect to this clone: At the DNA level, this CDR3 is encoded by other sequences in the same sample as well. The chain combines TRBV5-1 with TRBJ2-2; 8 nucleotides agree with TRBD1. The CDR3 contains 15 residues. Trimming at V came to 0 bases and at J to 3 bases, leaving 1 base not matched to a gene. The germline CDR1 and CDR2 sequences are SGHRS and YFSETQ. The CDR3, as DNA: TGCGCCAGCAGCTTGGACAGGGGGGACACCGGGGAGCTGTTTTTT. This encodes CASSLDRGDTGELFF.

The J gene is TRBJ1-3, the V gene TRBV27, with D perhaps TRBD1 (5 bases). Between the trimmed V and J ends, which lost 4 bases and 1 base, there was a span of 14 bases. Germline loops: CDR1 MNHEY, CDR2 SMNVEV (reference sequence). The CDR3 loop spans 16 amino acids. CDR3 DNA: TGTGCCAGCAGTTGGGACTACCCAGGGTCTGGAAACACCATATATTTT. Its protein is CASSWDYPGSGNTIYF.

The chain recombines TRBV19 with TRBJ2-7; no definite D call. Trimming left V 0 bases short and J 1 base short, with 1 base between. The CDR3 covers 12 residues. CDR1 LNHDA and CDR2 SQIVND come from the germline V gene (reference sequence). In DNA form, the CDR3 reads TGTGCCAGTAGTATAGATTCCTACGAGCAGTACTTC. The encoded protein is CASSIDSYEQYF.

The chain uses TRBV19 and TRBJ1-4; D gene uncertain. V was trimmed by 4 bases and J by 5 bases, leaving 11 bases between them. The CDR3 loop spans 14 amino acids. Germline V CDR1 and CDR2: LNHDA, SQIVND (reference sequence). CDR3 in amino acids: CASSSGRSNEKLFF. DNA of the CDR3: TGTGCCAGTAGTAGCGGACGGAGCAATGAAAAACTGTTTTTT. Based on the CDR3 plus reference TRBV19 and TRBJ1-4, the full variable domain is DGGITQSPKYLFRKEGQNVTLSCEQNLNHDAMYWYRQDPGQGLRLIYYSQIVNDFQKGDIAEGYSVSREKKESFPLTVTSAQKNPTAFYLCASSSGRSNEKLFFGSGTQLSVL.

This chain links TRBV21-1 with TRBJ2-5; TRBD2 is taken as the D call from the table, unchecked against the DNA. TRBV21-1 is given as a pseudogene. The CDR3 length is 16 residues. The CDR3 region is CASSKRAGGGQETQYF. Written as DNA, the CDR3 is TGTGCCAGCAGCAAAAGGGCGGGGGGTGGCCAAGAGACCCAGTACTTC.

V is TRBV5-1 and J is TRBJ1-2; the match to TRBD1 covers 12 bases. The CDR3 covers 18 residues. V shed 0 bases and J 0 bases; nucleotides not matched to a gene: 6. Germline V gene data show CDR1 as SGHRS and CDR2 as YFSETQ. DNA for the CDR3: TGCGCCAGCAGCTTGGCCGGGACAGGGGGCGGGGCTAACTATGGCTACACCTTC. It codes for CASSLAGTGGGANYGYTF.

This rearrangement joins TRBV5-1 to TRBJ2-1; possibly TRBD2 for D (7 bases). This CDR3 contains 18 residues. In germline, CDR1 is SGHRS, CDR2 YFSETQ. Trimming pared 0 bases from V and 2 bases from J, leaving 18 bases between. The CDR3 protein is CASSLGPVGGTTYNEQFF. The CDR3 coding sequence is TGCGCCAGCAGCTTGGGGCCAGTCGGGGGGACAACCTACAATGAGCAGTTCTTC.

The V call is TRBV11-3, the J call TRBJ2-3; 7 nucleotides agree with TRBD2. This CDR3 spans 14 amino acids. The germline V gene encodes CDR1 SGHNT and CDR2 YENEEA. The ends lost 5 bases at V and 2 bases at J; junction bases unmatched: 4. CDR3 region: CASSPGGNTDTQYF. The CDR3 DNA reads TGTGCCAGCAGCCCGGGGGGAAACACAGATACGCAGTATTTT.

The J gene is TRBJ2-5, the V gene TRBV4-1; D call uncertain. Trimming left V 1 base short and J 3 bases short, with 12 bases between. CDR1 and CDR2 (germline): MGHRA, YSYEKL. The CDR3 runs to 15 residues. The CDR3: CASSQVWSNKETQYF. CDR3 sequence (DNA): TGCGCCAGCAGCCAAGTGTGGTCAAACAAAGAGACCCAGTACTTC.

The chain combines TRBV19 with TRBJ2-7; 7 bases are shared with TRBD1. Germline CDR1 and CDR2: LNHDA and SQIVND (reference sequence). With 6 bases clipped from V and 2 bases from J, the junction kept 4 bases outside the gene matches. The CDR3 covers 13 residues. The CDR3 sequence is CASRVQGAYEQYF. CDR3 DNA sequence: TGTGCCAGTAGGGTCCAGGGGGCCTACGAGCAGTACTTC.

The CDR3 DNA sequence: TGTGCCAGCAGCCCCGGGGGAGGGGATGAAAAACTGTTTTTT. Amino acids: CASSPGGGDEKLFF. The chain links TRBV28 to TRBJ1-4; D is perhaps TRBD1 (5 bases). There are 14 residues in the CDR3. Germline CDR1 reads MDHEN; CDR2 reads SYDVKM. Trimming cost V 6 bases and J 6 bases, with 14 bases left between them.

The chain employs TRBV29-1 and TRBJ1-1; TRBD1 might be the D (6 bases). Trimming shortened V by 3 bases and J by 1 base, and 9 bases separated the two germline ends. Germline V CDR1 and CDR2: SQVTM, ANQGSEA. The CDR3 has 13 amino acids. CDR3 amino acids: CSVEGHQNTEAFF. The CDR3 coding sequence is TGCAGCGTTGAGGGACATCAGAACACTGAAGCTTTCTTT. The whole variable domain, remainder taken from reference TRBV29-1 and TRBJ1-1, is SAVISQKPSRDICQRGTSLTIQCQVDSQVTMMFWYRQQPGQSLTLIATANQGSEATYESGFVIDKFPISRPNLTFSTLTVSNMSPEDSSIYLCSVEGHQNTEAFFGQGTRLTVV.

This sequence joins TRBV2 and TRBJ1-3; D gene unclear. The CDR3 covers 14 residues. The V and J ends lost 7 bases and 0 bases respectively, with 10 bases between them. Germline values: CDR1 SNHLY, CDR2 FYNNEI. The CDR3 region is CASTPGFSGNTIYF. DNA for the CDR3: TGTGCCAGCACCCCGGGCTTCTCTGGAAACACCATATATTTT. Using reference TRBV2 and TRBJ1-3 for the parts outside the CDR3, the full variable domain is EPEVTQTPSHQVTQMGQEVILRCVPISNHLYFYWYRQILGQKVEFLVSFYNNEISEKSEIFDDQFSVERPDGSNFTLKIRSTKLEDSAMYFCASTPGFSGNTIYFGEGSWLTVV.

The V gene is TRBV28, the J gene TRBJ2-5; TRBD2 is a possible D gene (7 bases). Per germline, CDR1 MDHEN and CDR2 SYDVKM. CDR3 length: 13 residues. The V and J ends lost 8 bases and 5 bases respectively, with 15 bases between them. DNA of the CDR3: TGTGCCAGCGTTAGGGGGGGGCGGGAGACCCAGTACTTC. Protein sequence: CASVRGGRETQYF.

This clone was observed a handful of times. The gene calls are TRBV29-1 and TRBJ2-5; maybe TRBD1 (6 bases). Germline lookup yields CDR1 SQVTM and CDR2 ANQGSEA. Trimming pared 3 bases from V and 2 bases from J, leaving 16 bases between. CDR3 length equals 15 residues. CDR3 amino acids: CSVDGPTRGQETQYF. CDR3 nucleotides: TGCAGCGTTGATGGGCCAACCAGGGGACAAGAGACCCAGTACTTC.

The V call is TRBV2, the J call TRBJ1-1; D unclear. CDR3 length: 15 residues. Trimming left V 8 bases short and J 0 bases short, with 16 bases between. From germline, CDR1 is SNHLY and CDR2 FYNNEI. Here the CDR3 reads CASSPLGEMNTEAFF. The CDR3 DNA follows: TGTGCCAGCTCCCCCCTGGGTGAGATGAACACTGAAGCTTTCTTT.